This T cell receptor beta chain was retrieved from a study of blood T cell repertoires in COVID-19 (dated by TCRdb to 2018 to 2021). Regarding the study in general: Samples covering the acute and convalescent phases of COVID-19 were provided by collaborators in the United States, Italy and Spain. The repertoires were released in a freely available public database intended as a resource for research on the immune response to SARS-CoV-2. The material from the prospective study consisted of cDNA or gDNA derived from T cells, B-cell-depleted T cells, or PBMCs. HLA class I and class II types, where available, came from metadata supplied by the sample provider rather than from assay-based typing. Deeply sampled blood TCRbeta repertoires from subjects exposed to, actively infected with, or recovered from COVID-19 were included in the dataset. A de-identified subject ID, COVID-19 status, age in years and sex were almost always included in the sample metadata. The samples were drawn from two sources: the first 160 participants of the ongoing ImmuneRACE study, and approximately 1,300 subjects contributed by 6 global collaborators.

At the junction V is shortened by 8 bases and J by 8 bases; bases outside the gene matches: 9. The CDR3, cysteine through phenylalanine, is 14 amino acids long. Here the CDR3 DNA is all that survives: 42 bases in frame from base 1. According to the germline V gene (reference sequence), CDR1 reads MNHEY and CDR2 reads SMNVEV. Collaborating institutions collected whole blood in K2EDTA tubes following their own protocols. Collaborator samples were shipped for TCRbeta analysis as frozen whole blood, isolated PBMCs, or DNA extracted from either sample type. Summary of the overall study and its limitations: The quantity of clinical and demographic metadata differed by source and by participant and was supplied without curation.

To note about this clone: Its antigen is unknown. Per-nucleotide qualities are absent, and no much larger clonotype sits a single base away.

TCRbeta CDR3 regions were amplified from genomic DNA using the immunoSEQ Assay, a bias-controlled multiplex PCR. The study's own analysis went as follows. The number of nucleated cells in each sample was estimated from the amplification of reference gene primers within the assay. To quantify the absolute abundance of each unique TCRbeta CDR3 rearrangement, sequence reads were collapsed and filtered. For each sample, productive Simpson clonality was calculated by taking the square root of Simpson's diversity index across productive rearrangements. TCRdb's version of the immuneACCESS table is confined to in-frame rearrangements and falls short of the full clone set. An unresolved V gene accounts for under half of the shortfall where checked; the remainder is of unknown origin. The V and J calls and the clone size are those of that table, but D and trimming were determined from the DNA. The sample yields around 40,000 clones; approximately 85% were counted once. 9% to 10% of the sample belongs to the ten largest clones.

The rearrangement joined TRBV27 to TRBJ1-6; the junction holds 7 bases that match TRBD1. The sequenced sample consisted of peripheral blood. The sequence was obtained from a human donor in a cohort sampled during active COVID-19. Read as DNA, the sequence is TGTGCCAGCGGACCGGGACAGAATTATTCACCCCTCCACTTT. This encodes CASGPGQNYSPLHF.